The TCR beta chain described here comes from a study of blood T cell repertoires in COVID-19. In the original workflow: It was from reference gene primer amplification that nucleated cell counts were estimated. The method was immunoSEQ multiplex PCR; TCRdb's version includes in-frame clones alone and lacks a portion of them. The V and J calls and clone size were taken over from that table, and D and trimming were inferred from the DNA. The sample carries a few hundred thousand clones, around 91% recorded once. Participants' reported clinical history set cohort assignment. In the 2 weeks before study entry, exposed participants met a COVID-19 case, which was PCR-confirmed or clinician-diagnosed. The sequence derives from a man aged 30 to 39 who had been exposed to COVID-19. The sequenced sample consisted of PBMCs or T cells enriched from blood (not recorded which).

The CDR3 region has the DNA TGTGCCATCAGTGGACAGGGGGGCGAAAAACTGTTTTTT. The encoded protein is CAISGQGGEKLFF. V gene TRBV10-3 combines with J gene TRBJ1-4; 9 bases fit TRBD1. V shed 4 bases and J 8 bases; nucleotides not matched to a gene: 2. The CDR3 extends over 13 amino acids. Germline CDR1 reads ENHRY; CDR2 reads SYGVKD.